Sequencing of this TCR beta chain was carried out in a study of blood T cell repertoires in COVID-19. Study-wide background: COVID-19 samples collected from the United States, Italy and Spain covered acute and convalescent phases. Sources were T cells, B-cell-depleted T cells, or PBMCs; the material itself was cDNA or gDNA.

In germline, CDR1 is SGHKS, CDR2 YYEKEE (reference sequence). Trimming took off 1 base at V and 3 bases at J, with 13 bases between the two ends. The CDR3 is 15 residues long. Patients from Seattle were sampled longitudinally, starting during active infection. Authors' analysis steps: Amplifying reference gene primers gave estimates of nucleated cell counts. Assay used: immunoSEQ multiplex PCR; TCRdb lists only in-frame clones, some missing. For V, J and clone size, that table is used; D and trimming come from the DNA. Among about 370,000 clones listed, roughly 90% were seen once. This TCR derives from a woman in her thirties with COVID-19, enrolled during active disease. Sequencing used peripheral blood. The chain combines TRBV5-5 with TRBJ2-5, with D possibly matching TRBD1 (6 bases). CDR3 nucleotides: TGTGCCAGCAGCTTGACAGGGACCTTTAAAGAGACCCAGTACTTC. Translation gives CASSLTGTFKETQYF.